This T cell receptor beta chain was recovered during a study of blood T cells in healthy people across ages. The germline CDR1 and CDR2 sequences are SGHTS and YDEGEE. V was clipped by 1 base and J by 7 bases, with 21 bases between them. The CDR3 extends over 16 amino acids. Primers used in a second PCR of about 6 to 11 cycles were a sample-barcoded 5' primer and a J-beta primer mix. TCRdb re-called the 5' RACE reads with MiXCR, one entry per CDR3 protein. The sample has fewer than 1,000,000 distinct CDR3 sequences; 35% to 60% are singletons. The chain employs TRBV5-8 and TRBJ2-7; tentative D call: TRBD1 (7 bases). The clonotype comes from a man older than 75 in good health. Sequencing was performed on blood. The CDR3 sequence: CASSLRAGGFGNEQYF. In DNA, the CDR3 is TGTGCCAGCAGCTTGAGGGCAGGGGGGTTCGGCAATGAGCAGTACTTC.